These T cell receptor beta chains were read from a single sample in a study of Graves' ophthalmopathy and Graves' hyperthyroidism. One entry per CDR3 protein results from TCRdb running MiXCR on the multiplex PCR reads. The table has 350,000 to 450,000 distinct CDR3 sequences, roughly 21% seen once. The source material was peripheral blood. These receptors were obtained from a woman aged 18-30 years with stable Graves' hyperthyroidism. Each CDR3 is given with its conserved first and last residue. The order of the fields is J gene, D gene, V gene, clone size, CDR3 DNA, CDR3 protein. D genes are given only for firm matches. Size is stated for part of the rows, as once, few or many counts, or as a class when the clone is expanded.

j_gene: TRBJ1-1; d_gene: .; v_gene: TRBV6-1; abundance: many; CDR3nt: TGTGCCAGCAGTGAAAACGGGGGATTGAACACTGAAGCTTTCTTT; CDR3aa: CASSENGGLNTEAFF
j_gene: TRBJ2-7; d_gene: TRBD2; v_gene: TRBV10-3; abundance: many; CDR3nt: TGTGCCATCAAAGGGACTAGCGCGAACTCCTACGAGCAGTACTTC; CDR3aa: CAIKGTSANSYEQYF
j_gene: TRBJ2-4; d_gene: .; v_gene: TRBV27; abundance: many; CDR3nt: TGTGCCAGCAGTCCCCAGGGGATAGCCAAAAACATTCAGTACTTC; CDR3aa: CASSPQGIAKNIQYF
j_gene: TRBJ1-1; d_gene: .; v_gene: TRBV2; abundance: many; CDR3nt: TGTGCCAGCAGGGGGTTCAGAACAATACGGGACACTGAAGCTTTCTTT; CDR3aa: CASRGFRTIRDTEAFF
j_gene: TRBJ2-7; d_gene: .; v_gene: TRBV7-9; abundance: many; CDR3nt: TGTGCCAGCAGCTTCGTCGGGGCCGAGCAGTACTTC; CDR3aa: CASSFVGAEQYF
j_gene: TRBJ1-2; d_gene: TRBD1; v_gene: TRBV20-1; abundance: many; CDR3nt: TGCAGTCCGGACAGGGGGCGAAACTATGGCTACACCTTC; CDR3aa: CSPDRGRNYGYTF
j_gene: TRBJ2-7; d_gene: .; v_gene: TRBV27; abundance: many; CDR3nt: TGTGCCAGCAGGAGGGGACCCTCCTACGAGCAGTACTTC; CDR3aa: CASRRGPSYEQYF
j_gene: TRBJ1-1; d_gene: .; v_gene: TRBV29-1; abundance: many; CDR3nt: TGCAGCGGCAGCGGACGGAACACTGAAGCTTTCTTT; CDR3aa: CSGSGRNTEAFF
j_gene: TRBJ2-7; d_gene: .; v_gene: TRBV7-2; abundance: many; CDR3nt: TGTGCCAGCAGCTTAGTTGGGGACATCGCCTACGAGCAGTACTTC; CDR3aa: CASSLVGDIAYEQYF
j_gene: TRBJ1-2; d_gene: .; v_gene: TRBV9; abundance: many; CDR3nt: TGTGCCAGCAGCGTAGGTGGTGCGGGAGTTAACTATGGCTACACCTTC; CDR3aa: CASSVGGAGVNYGYTF
j_gene: TRBJ2-5; d_gene: TRBD1; v_gene: TRBV6-5; abundance: many; CDR3nt: TGTGCCAGCAGTTACCCTGGACAGGGGCGAGAGACCCAGTACTTC; CDR3aa: CASSYPGQGRETQYF
j_gene: TRBJ1-3; d_gene: .; v_gene: TRBV6-2/TRBV6-3; abundance: many; CDR3nt: TGTGCCAGCAGTTACAAAGTCTGGGGAAACACCATATATTTT; CDR3aa: CASSYKVWGNTIYF
j_gene: TRBJ2-7; d_gene: TRBD2; v_gene: TRBV15; abundance: .; CDR3nt: TGTGCCACCAGCAGTGACACCGGGGGGGCATCCTACGAGCAGTACTTC; CDR3aa: CATSSDTGGASYEQYF
j_gene: TRBJ1-5; d_gene: .; v_gene: TRBV6-1; abundance: many; CDR3nt: TGTGCCAGCAGCTCCACAGAGTTCAATCAGCCCCAGCATTTT; CDR3aa: CASSSTEFNQPQHF
j_gene: TRBJ2-3; d_gene: TRBD1; v_gene: TRBV12-3/TRBV12-4; abundance: many; CDR3nt: TGTGCCAGCCGGACAGGTGATATTGACGATACGCAGTATTTT; CDR3aa: CASRTGDIDDTQYF
j_gene: TRBJ1-6; d_gene: TRBD1; v_gene: TRBV20-1; abundance: many; CDR3nt: TGCAGTGCTAGAGATTTACAGGGGACCTATAATTCACCCCTCCACTTT; CDR3aa: CSARDLQGTYNSPLHF
j_gene: TRBJ2-7; d_gene: .; v_gene: TRBV4-2; abundance: many; CDR3nt: TGTGCCAGCAGCCAAGAGCGGGACGGCTCCTACGAGCAGTACTTC; CDR3aa: CASSQERDGSYEQYF
j_gene: TRBJ2-7; d_gene: .; v_gene: TRBV19; abundance: many; CDR3nt: TGTGCCAGTAGTTCAGGGCGAGTCGGCGAGCAGTACTTC; CDR3aa: CASSSGRVGEQYF
j_gene: TRBJ2-7; d_gene: .; v_gene: TRBV7-3; abundance: many; CDR3nt: TGTGCCAGCAGCCGGGTGGAGGGGGGCGAGCAGTACTTC; CDR3aa: CASSRVEGGEQYF
j_gene: TRBJ1-5; d_gene: .; v_gene: TRBV19; abundance: few; CDR3nt: TGTGCCAGTAGTCCAACAATGGACCCCATAACGCCCCAGCATTTT; CDR3aa: CASSPTMDPITPQHF
j_gene: TRBJ2-7; d_gene: .; v_gene: TRBV20-1; abundance: many; CDR3nt: TGCAGTGCTAGGCTACCAGACGGAGGATACGAGCAGTACTTC; CDR3aa: CSARLPDGGYEQYF
j_gene: TRBJ1-2; d_gene: .; v_gene: TRBV9; abundance: many; CDR3nt: TGTGCCAGCAGCGTAGCAGCAGGGACAAACTATGGCTACACCTTC; CDR3aa: CASSVAAGTNYGYTF
j_gene: TRBJ2-7; d_gene: .; v_gene: TRBV3-1; abundance: many; CDR3nt: TGTGCCAGCAGCCCCGGTAAAGCGGGCTACGAGCAGTACTTC; CDR3aa: CASSPGKAGYEQYF
j_gene: TRBJ2-7; d_gene: .; v_gene: TRBV15; abundance: .; CDR3nt: TGTGCCACCAGCCGCCTCGGAAGCTACGAGCAGTACTTC; CDR3aa: CATSRLGSYEQYF
j_gene: TRBJ2-7; d_gene: TRBD1; v_gene: TRBV6-5; abundance: .; CDR3nt: TGTGCCAGCAGTTACGGGACAGGGATTCTCCACGAGCAGTACTTC; CDR3aa: CASSYGTGILHEQYF
j_gene: TRBJ2-7; d_gene: .; v_gene: TRBV11-2; abundance: .; CDR3nt: TGTGCCAGCAGGGGGACCCAACACACAAATACCTACGAGCAGTACTTC; CDR3aa: CASRGTQHTNTYEQYF